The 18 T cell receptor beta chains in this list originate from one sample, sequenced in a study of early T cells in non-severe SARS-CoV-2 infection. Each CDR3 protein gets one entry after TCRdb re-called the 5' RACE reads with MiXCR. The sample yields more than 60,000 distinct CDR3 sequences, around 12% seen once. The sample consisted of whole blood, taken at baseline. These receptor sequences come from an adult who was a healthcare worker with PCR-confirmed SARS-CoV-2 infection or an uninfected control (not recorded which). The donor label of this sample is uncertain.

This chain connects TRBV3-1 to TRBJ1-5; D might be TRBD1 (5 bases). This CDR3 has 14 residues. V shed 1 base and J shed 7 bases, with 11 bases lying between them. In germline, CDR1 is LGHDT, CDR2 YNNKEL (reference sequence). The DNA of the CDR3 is TGTGCCAGCAGCCAAGCGGGGGGTGGACAGCCCCAGCATTTT. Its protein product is CASSQAGGGQPQHF.

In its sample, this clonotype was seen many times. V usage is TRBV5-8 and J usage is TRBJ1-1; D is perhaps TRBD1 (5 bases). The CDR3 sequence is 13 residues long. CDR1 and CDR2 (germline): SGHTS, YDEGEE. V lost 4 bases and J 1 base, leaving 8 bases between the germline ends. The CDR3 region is CASSRGRNTEAFF. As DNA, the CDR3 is TGTGCCAGCAGCAGGGGTAGGAACACTGAAGCTTTCTTT.

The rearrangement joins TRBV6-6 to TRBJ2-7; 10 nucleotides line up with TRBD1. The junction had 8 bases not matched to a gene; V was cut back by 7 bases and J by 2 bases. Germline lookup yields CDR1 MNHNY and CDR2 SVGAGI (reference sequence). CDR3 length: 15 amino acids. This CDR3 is CASTPDRGRTYEQYV. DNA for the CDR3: TGTGCCAGCACCCCCGACAGGGGGCGAACCTACGAGCAGTACGTC.

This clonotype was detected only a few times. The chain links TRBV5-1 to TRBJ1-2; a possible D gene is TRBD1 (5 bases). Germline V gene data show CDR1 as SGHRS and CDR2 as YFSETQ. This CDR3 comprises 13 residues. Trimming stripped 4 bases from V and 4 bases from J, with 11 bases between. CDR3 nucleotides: TGCGCCAGCAGCCCACGGGACTTCTATGGCTACACCTTC. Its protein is CASSPRDFYGYTF.

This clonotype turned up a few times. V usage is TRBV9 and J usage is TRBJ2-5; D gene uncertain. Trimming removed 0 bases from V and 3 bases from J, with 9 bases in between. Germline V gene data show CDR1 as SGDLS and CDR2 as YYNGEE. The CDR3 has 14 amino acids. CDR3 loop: CASSVGVGKETQYF. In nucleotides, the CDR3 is TGTGCCAGCAGCGTAGGTGTCGGTAAAGAGACCCAGTACTTC. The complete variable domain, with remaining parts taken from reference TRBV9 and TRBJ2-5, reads DSGVTQTPKHLITATGQRVTLRCSPRSGDLSVYWYQQSLDQGLQFLIQYYNGEERAKGNILERFSAQQFPDLHSELNLSSLELGDSALYFCASSVGVGKETQYFGPGTRLLVL.

The CDR3 sequence: CASSFRDRPYNEQFF. For the CDR3, the DNA is TGTGCCAGCAGCTTCCGGGACAGACCCTACAATGAGCAGTTCTTC. The J gene is TRBJ2-1, the V gene TRBV5-6, with 7 bases matching TRBD1. CDR3 length equals 15 residues. In germline, CDR1 is SGHDT, CDR2 YYEEEE. V trimming: 2 bases; J trimming: 2 bases; junction bases outside the gene matches: 4.

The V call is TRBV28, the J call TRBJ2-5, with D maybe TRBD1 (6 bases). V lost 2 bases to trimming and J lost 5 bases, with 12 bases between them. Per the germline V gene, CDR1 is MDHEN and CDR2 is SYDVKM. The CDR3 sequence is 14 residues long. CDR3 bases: TGTGCCAGCAGTTTAGGCGCAGGGGAGGAGACCCAGTACTTC. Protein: CASSLGAGEETQYF.

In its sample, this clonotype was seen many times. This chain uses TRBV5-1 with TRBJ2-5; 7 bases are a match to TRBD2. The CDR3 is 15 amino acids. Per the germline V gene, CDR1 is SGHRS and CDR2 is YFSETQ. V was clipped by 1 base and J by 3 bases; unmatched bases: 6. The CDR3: CASSLFGGGKETQYF. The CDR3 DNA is TGCGCCAGCAGCTTGTTCGGCGGGGGTAAAGAGACCCAGTACTTC.

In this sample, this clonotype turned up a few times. The CDR3 DNA sequence: TGTGCCAGCAGACCAAGCGGGGCTAATGAGCAGTTCTTC. Translation: CASRPSGANEQFF. This sequence joins TRBV6-6 and TRBJ2-1; TRBD2 matches at 7 bases. The V and J ends lost 6 bases and 7 bases, in that order; junction bases with no gene match: 6. The CDR3 covers 13 residues. CDR1 and CDR2 (germline): MNHNY, SVGAGI (reference sequence).

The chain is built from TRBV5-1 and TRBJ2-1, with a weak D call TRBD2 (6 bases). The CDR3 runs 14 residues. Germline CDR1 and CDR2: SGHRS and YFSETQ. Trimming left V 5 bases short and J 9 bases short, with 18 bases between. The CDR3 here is CASRPGGANGEQFF. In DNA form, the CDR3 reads TGCGCCAGCAGGCCCGGGGGAGCGAACGGTGAGCAGTTCTTC.

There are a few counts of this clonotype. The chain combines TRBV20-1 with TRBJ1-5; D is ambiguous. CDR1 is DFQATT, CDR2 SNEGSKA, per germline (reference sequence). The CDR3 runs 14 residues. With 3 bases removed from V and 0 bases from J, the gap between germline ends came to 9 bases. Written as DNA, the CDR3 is TGCAGTGCTAGGCGAAGGAATAGCAATCAGCCCCAGCATTTT. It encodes CSARRRNSNQPQHF.

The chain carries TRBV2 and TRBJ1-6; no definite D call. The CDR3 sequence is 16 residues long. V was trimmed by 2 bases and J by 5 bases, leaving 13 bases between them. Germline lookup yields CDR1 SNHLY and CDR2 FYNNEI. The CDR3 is CASSEFWGRDNSPLHF. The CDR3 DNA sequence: TGTGCCAGCAGTGAATTTTGGGGTCGCGATAATTCACCCCTCCACTTT. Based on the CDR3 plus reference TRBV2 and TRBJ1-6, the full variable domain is EPEVTQTPSHQVTQMGQEVILRCVPISNHLYFYWYRQILGQKVEFLVSFYNNEISEKSEIFDDQFSVERPDGSNFTLKIRSTKLEDSAMYFCASSEFWGRDNSPLHFGNGTRLTVT.

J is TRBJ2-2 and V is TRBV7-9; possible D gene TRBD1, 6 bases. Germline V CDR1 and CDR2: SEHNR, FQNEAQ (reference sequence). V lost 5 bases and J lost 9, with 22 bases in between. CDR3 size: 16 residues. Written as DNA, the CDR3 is TGTGCCAGCAGCCACACAACTTATACAGGGTACCGGGAGCTGTTTTTT. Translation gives CASSHTTYTGYRELFF.

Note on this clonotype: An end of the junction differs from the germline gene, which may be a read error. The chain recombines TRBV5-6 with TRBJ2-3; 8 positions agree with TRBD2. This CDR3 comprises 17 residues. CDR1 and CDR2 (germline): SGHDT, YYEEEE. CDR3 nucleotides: TGTGCCAGCACCTTGAGCGGGGGCTCCCCACCGGCAGATACGCAGTATTTT. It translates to CASTLSGGSPPADTQYF.

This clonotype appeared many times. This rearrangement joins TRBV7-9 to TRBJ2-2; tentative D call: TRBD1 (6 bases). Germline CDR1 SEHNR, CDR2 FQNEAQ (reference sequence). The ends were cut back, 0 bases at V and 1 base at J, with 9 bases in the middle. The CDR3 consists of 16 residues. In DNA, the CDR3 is TGTGCCAGCAGCTTAGCGAAGGGGGTGAACACCGGGGAGCTGTTTTTT. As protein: CASSLAKGVNTGELFF.

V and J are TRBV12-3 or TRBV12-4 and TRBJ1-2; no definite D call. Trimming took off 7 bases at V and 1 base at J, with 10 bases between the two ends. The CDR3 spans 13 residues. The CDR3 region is CASTAGINYGYTF. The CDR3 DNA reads TGTGCCAGCACGGCGGGGATTAACTATGGCTACACCTTC.

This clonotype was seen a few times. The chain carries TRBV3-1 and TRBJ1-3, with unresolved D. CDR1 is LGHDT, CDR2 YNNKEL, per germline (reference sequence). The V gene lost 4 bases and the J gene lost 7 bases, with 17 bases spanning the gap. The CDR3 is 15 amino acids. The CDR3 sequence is CASSPAGSNGNTIYF. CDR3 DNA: TGTGCCAGCAGCCCCGCCGGGAGTAACGGGAACACCATATATTTT. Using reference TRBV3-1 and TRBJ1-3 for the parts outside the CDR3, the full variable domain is DTAVSQTPKYLVTQMGNDKSIKCEQNLGHDTMYWYKQDSKKFLKIMFSYNNKELIINETVPNRFSPKSPDKAHLNLHINSLELGDSAVYFCASSPAGSNGNTIYFGEGSWLTVV.

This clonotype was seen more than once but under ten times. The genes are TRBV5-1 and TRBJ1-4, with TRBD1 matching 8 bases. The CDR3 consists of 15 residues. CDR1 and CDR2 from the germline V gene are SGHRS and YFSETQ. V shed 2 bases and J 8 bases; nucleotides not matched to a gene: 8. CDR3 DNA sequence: TGCGCCAGCAGCTTCGGCGGGACAGGAAAAGAAAAACTGTTTTTT. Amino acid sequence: CASSFGGTGKEKLFF. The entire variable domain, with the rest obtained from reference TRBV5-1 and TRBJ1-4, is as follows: KAGVTQTPRYLIKTRGQQVTLSCSPISGHRSVSWYQQTPGQGLQFLFEYFSETQRNKGNFPGRFSGRQFSNSRSEMNVSTLELGDSALYLCASSFGGTGKEKLFFGSGTQLSVL.